These 4 T cell receptor beta chains originate from one sample sequenced in a study of glioma-infiltrating T cells. The iRepertoire nested amplicon-rescue multiplex PCR amplified TCR alpha and beta CDR3s from RNA. A single record per CDR3 protein comes from TCRdb applying MiXCR to the multiplex PCR reads. Among over 100,000 distinct CDR3 sequences listed, 20% to 30% were seen once. Sequenced material: glioma tissue, nonneoplastic brain tissue, or PBMCs (not recorded which). These receptors were taken from a human donor with low-grade glioma or glioblastoma, undergoing nonglioma brain surgery, or in good health (not recorded which).

The chain combines TRBV5-4 with TRBJ1-6, with 7 bases fitting TRBD1. The CDR3 is 16 amino acids. V shed 3 bases and J 5 bases; nucleotides not matched to a gene: 8. Per the germline V gene, CDR1 is SGHNT and CDR2 is YYREEE (reference sequence). The CDR3 nucleotides are TGTGCCAGCAGCTCGCAGGGGGGGGCCAATAATTCACCCCTCCACTTT. Residues: CASSSQGGANNSPLHF.

A note on this clonotype: One base away lies a much larger clone, so this may be a sequencing read error. The rearrangement uses TRBV20-1 and TRBJ2-7; the match to TRBD1 covers 8 bases. The CDR3 has 15 amino acids. Germline V lookup: CDR1 DFQATT, CDR2 SNEGSKA (reference sequence). Trimming cost V 3 bases and J 2 bases; bases outside gene matches: 9. The CDR3: CSASSVQQGAYEQYF. The DNA for the CDR3 is TGCAGTGCTAGCAGTGTCCAACAGGGGGCCTACGAGCAGTACTTC.

This clonotype was detected many times. This sequence joins TRBV5-1 and TRBJ2-7; possible D gene TRBD2, 6 bases. The CDR3 covers 13 residues. Trimming removed 6 bases at V and 5 bases at J, with 15 bases between. The V gene's germline CDR1 is SGHRS and CDR2 YFSETQ. The CDR3 nucleotides are TGCGCCAGCACCCGCGGGATCAGAGACGAGCAGTACTTC. Translated, it gives CASTRGIRDEQYF.

This clonotype was found a few times. The V and J genes are TRBV12-3 or TRBV12-4 and TRBJ2-5, with D maybe TRBD1 (5 bases). Between the trimmed V and J ends, which lost 6 bases and 4 bases, there was a span of 15 bases. The CDR3 loop spans 14 amino acids. The CDR3 coding sequence is TGTGCCAGCAGCCCCTCAGGGTGGCGAGAGACCCAGTACTTC. Translating gives CASSPSGWRETQYF.